The sequence of this T cell receptor beta chain was determined in a study of identical twins. CDR1 is DFQATT and CDR2 is SNEGSKA in the germline V gene (reference sequence). This CDR3 contains 14 residues. V lost 6 bases and J lost 4, with 17 bases in between. TCRdb processed the 5' RACE reads anew with MiXCR; each CDR3 protein has one entry. The table includes around 530,000 distinct CDR3 sequences, roughly 15% detected once. The same data also contributed to another study, on yellow fever vaccine responses in identical twins.

The sequenced sample consisted of CD4+ T cells sorted from blood. The rearrangement uses TRBV20-1 and TRBJ2-3, with D possibly TRBD2 on 5 matching bases. This TCR came from a woman younger than 35 in good health. The DNA of the CDR3 is TGCAGTGCGTGGACTCCTCGATCCCCAGATACGCAGTATTTT. Its translation is CSAWTPRSPDTQYF.